The 12 T cell receptor beta chains below all came from one sample that was sequenced in a study of CD8+ T cells in alopecia areata. Once RNA had been extracted, it was reverse transcribed into cDNA to act as the sequencing template. The table came from immunoSEQ multiplex PCR; TCRdb's copy has only in-frame clones and leaves some out. The repertoire holds approximately 99,000 clones, roughly 59% seen once, with 20% to 25% in the top ten. Sequencing input: CD8+ T cells sorted from blood. These receptors were taken from a human donor in good health.

This clone was counted only a few times. The V call is TRBV30, the J call TRBJ1-2; the D gene is possibly TRBD1 (6 bases). This CDR3 is built from 15 residues. Trimming pared 1 base from V and 3 bases from J, leaving 15 bases between. The germline V gene encodes CDR1 GTSNPN and CDR2 SVGIG (reference sequence). The CDR3 loop is CAWSAGVGADYGYTF. Here the CDR3 DNA reads TGTGCCTGGAGTGCAGGGGTGGGCGCGGACTATGGCTACACCTTC.

The rearrangement joins TRBV30 to TRBJ2-1; D gene ambiguous. The CDR3 runs to 12 residues. V was clipped by 3 bases and J by 9 bases, with 12 bases between them. The V gene's germline CDR1 is GTSNPN and CDR2 SVGIG (reference sequence). CDR3 nucleotide sequence: TGTGCCTGGAGGGCAGGTGTAGGTGAGCAGTTCTTC. Translation gives CAWRAGVGEQFF.

This clone has a single count. The chain carries TRBV4-1 and TRBJ2-7; 8 bases align to TRBD2. The CDR3 sequence is 15 residues long. Trimming at V came to 1 base and at J to 5 bases, leaving 7 bases not matched to a gene. Germline CDR1 MGHRA, CDR2 YSYEKL. The CDR3 loop reads CASSQVAGGCHEQYF. In DNA form, the CDR3 reads TGCGCCAGCAGCCAAGTTGCGGGGGGCTGCCACGAGCAGTACTTC.

This clone was picked up a small number of times. The chain couples TRBV6-4 to TRBJ2-2, with a possible D match to TRBD2 (5 bases). The ends were cut back, 8 bases at V and 3 bases at J, with 10 bases in the middle. This CDR3 has 13 amino acids. Looked up from germline, CDR1 is MRHNA and CDR2 is SNTAGT. The DNA for the CDR3 is TGTGCCAGCTCGGAGAGGGACACCGGGGAGCTGTTTTTT. It codes for CASSERDTGELFF.

The rearrangement joins TRBV28 to TRBJ2-5; 11 nucleotides agree with TRBD2. Germline V gives CDR1 MDHEN, CDR2 SYDVKM. The V segment lost 6 bases and the J segment 5 bases; nucleotides outside the gene matches: 14. This CDR3 spans 17 amino acids. The CDR3 nucleotides are TGTGCCAGCAGCCCCCTGACTAGCGGGGCCGTGCAGGAGACCCAGTACTTC. Translating it yields CASSPLTSGAVQETQYF.

The gene calls are TRBV19 and TRBJ1-1; TRBD1 matches at 7 bases. The germline gives CDR1 LNHDA, CDR2 SQIVND (reference sequence). Unmatched junction bases numbered 12, after V lost 5 bases and J lost 6 bases. The CDR3 runs to 15 residues. CDR3 region: CASSSPLQGRAEAFF. CDR3 nucleotide sequence: TGTGCCAGTAGTTCCCCCTTACAGGGGCGGGCTGAAGCTTTCTTT. The full variable domain, completed using reference TRBV19 and TRBJ1-1, is DGGITQSPKYLFRKEGQNVTLSCEQNLNHDAMYWYRQDPGQGLRLIYYSQIVNDFQKGDIAEGYSVSREKKESFPLTVTSAQKNPTAFYLCASSSPLQGRAEAFFGQGTRLTVV.

This chain links TRBV7-6 with TRBJ2-7; possibly TRBD2 for D (6 bases). CDR3 length: 14 residues. The germline V and J ends were trimmed by 4 bases and 0 bases, with 10 bases remaining between them. Germline CDR1 is SGHVS and CDR2 is FNYEAQ. The CDR3 DNA reads TGTGCCAGCAGCTGGGGACTGCCCTCCTACGAGCAGTACTTC. Its protein is CASSWGLPSYEQYF. The entire variable domain, with the rest obtained from reference TRBV7-6 and TRBJ2-7, is as follows: GAGVSQSPRYKVTKRGQDVALRCDPISGHVSLYWYRQALGQGPEFLTYFNYEAQQDKSGLPNDRFSAERPEGSISTLTIQRTEQRDSAMYRCASSWGLPSYEQYFGPGTRLTVT.

The chain joins TRBV10-2 to TRBJ2-5, with 11 nucleotides matching TRBD2. After removal of 6 bases from V and 0 bases from J, the junction contained 15 bases not matched to a gene. The germline CDR1 and CDR2 sequences are WSHSY and SAAADI. The CDR3 is 19 residues long. The CDR3 sequence: CASSSIRTSGPFYQETQYF. DNA of the CDR3: TGCGCCAGCAGCAGTATCAGGACTAGCGGGCCCTTCTACCAAGAGACCCAGTACTTC.

This rearrangement joins TRBV5-4 to TRBJ1-5; D is ambiguous. CDR3 length equals 13 residues. Germline-derived CDR1 and CDR2 are SGHNT and YYREEE (reference sequence). The V end was cut by 0 bases, the J end by 7 bases, with 8 bases between. DNA of the CDR3: TGTGCCAGCAGCTTGGATCGGCGCCAGCCCCAGCATTTT. Protein sequence: CASSLDRRQPQHF.

The chain is built from TRBV28 and TRBJ2-7; a weak D match, TRBD2 (6 bases). Trimming removed 3 bases from V and 1 base from J, with 13 bases in between. CDR1 MDHEN and CDR2 SYDVKM come from the germline V gene. This CDR3 has 15 residues. The CDR3 DNA sequence: TGTGCCAGCAGTTTCTGGGGTGCGGGGTCCTACGAGCAGTACTTC. Protein: CASSFWGAGSYEQYF.

V and J are TRBV5-1 and TRBJ2-7; possible D gene TRBD1, 7 bases. Trimming stripped 4 bases from V and 0 bases from J, with 17 bases between. CDR1 SGHRS and CDR2 YFSETQ come from the germline V gene. The CDR3 length is 16 residues. Written as DNA, the CDR3 is TGCGCCAGCAGCAACGCGGGACAGACCCACTCCTACGAGCAGTACTTC. This sequence encodes CASSNAGQTHSYEQYF.

V usage is TRBV6-6 and J usage is TRBJ1-2, with D possibly matching TRBD1 (5 bases). The CDR3 spans 13 residues. V was cut by 5 bases and J by 4 bases, with 11 bases left in between. CDR1 is MNHNY, CDR2 SVGAGI, per germline (reference sequence). The chain's CDR3 is CASSGDFGYGYTF. The CDR3 DNA sequence: TGTGCCAGCAGTGGGGACTTCGGCTATGGCTACACCTTC.